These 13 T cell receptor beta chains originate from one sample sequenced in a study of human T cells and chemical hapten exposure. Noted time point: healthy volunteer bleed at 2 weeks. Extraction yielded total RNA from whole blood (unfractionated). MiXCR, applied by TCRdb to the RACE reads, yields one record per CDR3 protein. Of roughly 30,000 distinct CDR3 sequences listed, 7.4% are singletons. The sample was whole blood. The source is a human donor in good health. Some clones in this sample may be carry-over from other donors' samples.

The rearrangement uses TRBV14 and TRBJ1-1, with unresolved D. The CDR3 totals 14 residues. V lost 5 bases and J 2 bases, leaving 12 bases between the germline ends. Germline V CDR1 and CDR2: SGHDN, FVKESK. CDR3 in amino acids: CASSSQTRNTEAFF. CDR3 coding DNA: TGTGCCAGCAGCAGTCAGACACGAAACACTGAAGCTTTCTTT.

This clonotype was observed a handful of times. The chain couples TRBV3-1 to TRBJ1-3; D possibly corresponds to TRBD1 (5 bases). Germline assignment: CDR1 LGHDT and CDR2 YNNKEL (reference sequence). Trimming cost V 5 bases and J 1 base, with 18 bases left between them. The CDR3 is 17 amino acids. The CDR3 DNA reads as TGTGCCAGCAGCTTCCTGGCGGGGGGACGATCTGGAAACACCATATATTTT. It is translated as CASSFLAGGRSGNTIYF.

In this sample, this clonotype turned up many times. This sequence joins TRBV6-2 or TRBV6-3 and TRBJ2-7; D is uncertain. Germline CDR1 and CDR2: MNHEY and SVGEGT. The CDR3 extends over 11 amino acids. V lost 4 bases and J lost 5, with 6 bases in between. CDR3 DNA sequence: TGTGCCAGCAGTTTACGGGACGAGCAGTACTTC. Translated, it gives CASSLRDEQYF.

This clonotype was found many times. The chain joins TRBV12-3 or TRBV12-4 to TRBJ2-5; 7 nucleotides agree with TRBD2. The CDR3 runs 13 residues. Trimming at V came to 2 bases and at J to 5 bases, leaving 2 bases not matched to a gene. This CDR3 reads CASSLSGGETQYF. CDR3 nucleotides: TGTGCCAGCAGTTTATCCGGGGGGGAGACCCAGTACTTC.

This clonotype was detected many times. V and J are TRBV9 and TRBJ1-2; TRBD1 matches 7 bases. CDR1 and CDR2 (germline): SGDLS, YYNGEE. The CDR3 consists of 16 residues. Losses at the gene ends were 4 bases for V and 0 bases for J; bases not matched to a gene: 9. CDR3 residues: CASSPHQGDANYGYTF. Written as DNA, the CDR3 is TGTGCCAGCAGCCCCCACCAGGGGGACGCTAACTATGGCTACACCTTC.

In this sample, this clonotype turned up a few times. DNA for the CDR3: TGTGCCAGCACCACCCTCCGCCCGGGACCGAGCTACTATGGCTACACCTTC. This encodes CASTTLRPGPSYYGYTF. The chain employs TRBV6-6 and TRBJ1-2, with a weak D call TRBD1 (5 bases). Germline V CDR1 and CDR2: MNHNY, SVGAGI (reference sequence). Between the trimmed V and J ends, which lost 7 bases and 3 bases, there was a span of 24 bases. The length of the CDR3 is 17 residues.

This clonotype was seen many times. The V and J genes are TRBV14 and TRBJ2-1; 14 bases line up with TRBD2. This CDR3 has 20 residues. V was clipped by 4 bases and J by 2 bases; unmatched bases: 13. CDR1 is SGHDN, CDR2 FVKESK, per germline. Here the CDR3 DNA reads TGTGCCAGCAGCCGCAGCCGGGGACTAGCGGGGGCAGGTGCCTACAATGAGCAGTTCTTC. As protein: CASSRSRGLAGAGAYNEQFF.

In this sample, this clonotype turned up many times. CDR3 DNA sequence: TGCGCCAGCAGCCAAGATCAGGGGGCGCGGAATTCACCCCTCCACTTT. Its protein is CASSQDQGARNSPLHF. The rearrangement uses TRBV4-1 and TRBJ1-6; 8 bases map to TRBD1. With 0 bases clipped from V and 7 bases from J, the junction kept 5 bases outside the gene matches. Germline CDR1 and CDR2: MGHRA and YSYEKL. CDR3 length: 16 amino acids.

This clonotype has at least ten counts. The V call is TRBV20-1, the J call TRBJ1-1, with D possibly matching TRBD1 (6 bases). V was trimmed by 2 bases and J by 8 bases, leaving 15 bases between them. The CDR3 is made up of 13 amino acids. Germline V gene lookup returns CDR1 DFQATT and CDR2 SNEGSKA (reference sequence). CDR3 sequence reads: CSARPGGEREAFF. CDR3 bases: TGCAGTGCTAGACCCGGGGGCGAGAGAGAAGCTTTCTTT.

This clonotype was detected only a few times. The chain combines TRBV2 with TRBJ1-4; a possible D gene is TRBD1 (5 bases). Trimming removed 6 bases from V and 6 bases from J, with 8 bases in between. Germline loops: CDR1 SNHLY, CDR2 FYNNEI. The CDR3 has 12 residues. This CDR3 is CASRGDYEKLFF. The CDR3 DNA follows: TGTGCCAGCAGGGGGGACTATGAAAAACTGTTTTTT.

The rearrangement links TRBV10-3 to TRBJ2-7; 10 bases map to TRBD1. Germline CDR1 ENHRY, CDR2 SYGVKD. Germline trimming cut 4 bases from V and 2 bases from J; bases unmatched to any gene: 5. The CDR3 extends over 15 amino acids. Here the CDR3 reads CAISGRDRGTYEQYF. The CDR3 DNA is TGTGCCATCAGTGGACGGGACAGGGGCACCTACGAGCAGTACTTC.

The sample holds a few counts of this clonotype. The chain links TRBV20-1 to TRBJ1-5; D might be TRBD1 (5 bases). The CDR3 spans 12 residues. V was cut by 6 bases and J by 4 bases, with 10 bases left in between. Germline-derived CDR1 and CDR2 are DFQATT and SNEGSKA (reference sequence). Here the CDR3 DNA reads TGCAGTGCCAGGGACGGTAATCAGCCCCAGCATTTT. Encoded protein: CSARDGNQPQHF.

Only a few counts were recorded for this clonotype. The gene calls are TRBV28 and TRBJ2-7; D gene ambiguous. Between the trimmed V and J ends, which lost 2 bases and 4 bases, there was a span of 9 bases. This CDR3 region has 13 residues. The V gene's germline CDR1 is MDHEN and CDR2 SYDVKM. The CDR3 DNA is TGTGCCAGCAGTTTAAATCTGAGATACGAGCAGTACTTC. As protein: CASSLNLRYEQYF.